The T cell receptor beta chain described here comes from a study of CD8 T cells in Susac syndrome (dated by TCRdb to the late 2010s). For the wider study: Repertoire sequencing was used to test whether CD8+ T cell activation and differentiation in Susac syndrome was antigen driven. Clonality of the CD8+ T cell repertoire was compared between roughly eleven healthy donors, about 14 Susac syndrome patients and around 15 multiple sclerosis patients.

Peripheral blood CD8+ and CD4+ T cells from healthy donors, Susac syndrome patients and multiple sclerosis patients were profiled using high-throughput TCR beta sequencing. Healthy donors were age- and sex-matched controls. CD8+ TEMRA cells were enriched by FACS, while bulk CD8+ and CD4+ T cells were purified by magnetic negative isolation. Blood was collected in EDTA tubes and processed within 24 hours, with PBMCs isolated through density gradient centrifugation. PBMCs intended for TCR sequencing were frozen in liquid nitrogen and were later thawed in a 37 degrees C water bath. The sorted or isolated CD4+, CD8+ and CD8+ TEMRA cells had a purity of 90% or higher. The CDR3 contains 14 residues, cysteine and phenylalanine counted. The entry retains the CDR3 DNA only, 42 bases that are in frame from base 1. Trimming accounts for 1 base at V and 5 bases at J, while the number of junction bases matched to no gene is 7. According to the germline V gene (reference sequence), CDR1 reads DFQATT and CDR2 reads SNEGSKA.

About this clonotype itself: Its antigen is still unknown. No base qualities exist here, and no much larger clone lies one base off it.

Study-level results and caveats: The number of individuals in the TCR sequencing and HLA analysis was recognized as being relatively small.

RNA was extracted with the RNeasy kit and roughly 0.5 to 1 ug was reverse transcribed using random hexamers. TCR beta CDR3 regions were amplified with the immunoSEQ multiplex PCR assay covering 54 Vbeta and 13 Jbeta segments. PCR amplification bias was corrected by using a synthetic template baseline for primer optimization and computational correction. Regarding the original processing steps: Only productive sequences were kept, with reads annotated to V, D and J genes according to IMGT and analyzed in immunoSEQ Analyzer. Clonality was calculated as one minus the Shannon entropy normalized by log2 of the number of productive unique sequences. For each patient and control, public and private clones were evaluated within the 100 most prevalent clones. Susac-specific clones were defined as absent from healthy and MS cohorts, over a thousand published viral clones and other ImmuneACCESS disease sequences. The public reads were run again by TCRdb, first through fastp at Q25 and then through MiXCR, and only productive beta chains were kept. When rows share a CDR3 protein, they turn into one entry using the most common DNA and genes. V and J calls and clone size were set by TCRdb, not the authors. For this sample there are under 150,000 distinct CDR3 sequences; 94% appear just once. Approximately 0.3% of the sample is held by the ten biggest clonotypes.

Material for sequencing was CD8+ T cells from PBMCs. The origin of this receptor is a human donor in good health. The chain is encoded by TRBV20-1 joined to TRBJ2-5; 7 bases in the middle match TRBD1. The DNA is as follows: TGCAGTGCTAGAGCAACAGGGGAGCGGGAGACCCAGTACTTC. Its protein is CSARATGERETQYF.